The clone carrying this TCR beta chain appeared many times. The antigen remains undetermined. These data are taken from a study of T-cell reconstitution after alpha-beta-depleted transplantation in children. Whole-study findings and limits: The origin of alpha-beta T cells about two months after transplant was reportedly several hundred expanded graft clones. Among T cells one year after transplant, newly produced cells accounted for most counts and diversity.

The TCRbeta library was prepared with unique molecular identifiers. Each CDR3 protein gets one entry after TCRdb re-called the PCR reads with MiXCR. The table shows just under 250,000 distinct CDR3 sequences, with 20% to 30% occurring only once. V was clipped by 1 base and J by 6 bases, with 25 bases between them. CDR3 length: 17 residues. CDR1 and CDR2 from the germline V gene are SQVTM and ANQGSEA. The V and J genes are TRBV29-1 and TRBJ2-7; D possibly corresponds to TRBD1 (5 bases). The receptor was derived from a girl between 2 and 10 years old with Fanconi anemia, due to receive a stem cell transplant. Sequencing used PBMCs, obtained before TCRalphabeta/CD19-depleted stem cell transplant. The chain's CDR3 is CSVEGQGARHPLGEQYF. DNA for the CDR3: TGCAGCGTTGAAGGGCAGGGCGCAAGGCATCCTCTAGGCGAGCAGTACTTC.